The present TCR beta chain was sequenced within a study of blood T cell repertoires in COVID-19. Study-wide background: The United States, Italy and Spain supplied acute and convalescent COVID-19 samples.

Original analysis: How many nucleated cells were present was estimated from reference gene primer amplification. Produced via immunoSEQ multiplex PCR; TCRdb's table is partial and in-frame only. V and J calls and clone size are those listed in that table; D and trimming were worked out from the DNA. Among about 130,000 clones listed, about 80% were seen once. Germline V gene sequence: CDR1 SGHRS, CDR2 YFSETQ. This CDR3 is built from 14 residues. After removal of 2 bases from V and 5 bases from J, the junction contained 5 bases not matched to a gene. The TCR sequence derives from a human donor in a cohort sampled during active COVID-19. Sequenced material: peripheral blood. V usage is TRBV5-1 and J usage is TRBJ1-1; 8 positions agree with TRBD1. The CDR3 here is CASSLPTGGTEAFF. The CDR3 DNA reads TGCGCCAGCAGCTTACCTACAGGGGGGACTGAAGCTTTCTTT.